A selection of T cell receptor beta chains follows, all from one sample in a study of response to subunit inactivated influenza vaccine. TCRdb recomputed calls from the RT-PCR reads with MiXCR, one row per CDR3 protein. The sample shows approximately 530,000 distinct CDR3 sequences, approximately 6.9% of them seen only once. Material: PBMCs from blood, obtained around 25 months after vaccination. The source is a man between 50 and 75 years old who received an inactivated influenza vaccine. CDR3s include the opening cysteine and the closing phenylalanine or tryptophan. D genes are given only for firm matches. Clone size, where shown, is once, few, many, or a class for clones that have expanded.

TGCGCCAGCAGCCAGAGTTACAGGGAACAAGAGACCCAGTACTTC,CASSQSYREQETQYF,NA,TRBJ2-5,TRBV4-3,NA
TGCGCCAGCAGCTTAGACGGCTACACAGATACGCAGTATTTT,CASSLDGYTDTQYF,NA,TRBJ2-3,TRBV5-1,many
TGCAGTGCTCGCCGGGACAGCAACACTGAAGCTTTCTTT,CSARRDSNTEAFF,TRBD1,TRBJ1-1,TRBV20-1,NA
TGTGCCAGCAGCTTAGTGGCGGGACAGGGTACGGGCTACACCTTC,CASSLVAGQGTGYTF,TRBD1,TRBJ1-2,TRBV7-8,NA
TGCAGCGTTGCCCGACAGGACACCGGGGAGCTGTTTTTT,CSVARQDTGELFF,NA,TRBJ2-2,TRBV29-1,many
TGTGCCAGCAGGCCCTCGGGACAGGGGGCAGGGAGTTACAATGAGCAGTTCTTC,CASRPSGQGAGSYNEQFF,TRBD1,TRBJ2-1,TRBV12-3/TRBV12-4,few
TGTGCCAGCAGCTGGGGGACAGGGAACTCTGGGGCCAACGTCCTGACTTTC,CASSWGTGNSGANVLTF,TRBD1,TRBJ2-6,TRBV7-9,many
TGTGCCTGGAGGAAGGCGGGGGGCTCCCAAGAGACCCAGTACTTC,CAWRKAGGSQETQYF,TRBD2,TRBJ2-5,TRBV30,NA
TGTGCCAGCAGTCCCTGGGACAGTAAAATCTATGGCTACACCTTC,CASSPWDSKIYGYTF,TRBD1,TRBJ1-2,TRBV12-3/TRBV12-4,NA
TGTGCCAGCAGTTTTGGGGCTAGAGGGGCGCGTGCTTTCTTT,CASSFGARGARAFF,NA,TRBJ1-1,TRBV12-3/TRBV12-4,few
TGTGCCAGCAGTTTATCTCGTCAGCCCCAGCATTTT,CASSLSRQPQHF,NA,TRBJ1-5,TRBV12-3/TRBV12-4,NA
TGTGCCAGCAGTTTAAACGGGGCCATCTCCTACAATGAGCAGTTCTTC,CASSLNGAISYNEQFF,NA,TRBJ2-1,TRBV27,many
TGTGCCTGCAGTTTAAGGCTCACAGAGAGGGATGAGCAGTTCTTC,CACSLRLTERDEQFF,NA,TRBJ2-1,TRBV28,NA
TGTGCCAGCAGAAAGCCCTGGGACTGGGACACCGGGGAGCTGTTTTTT,CASRKPWDWDTGELFF,NA,TRBJ2-2,TRBV7-9,NA
TGCAGTGCTAGAGGACCCGGGTCCCGAGGTGGCAATCAGCCCCAGCATTTT,CSARGPGSRGGNQPQHF,NA,TRBJ1-5,TRBV20-1,NA
TGTGCCATCAGTGGACGAGGTCTAGCGGGAGAGGGCGGGGAGCTGTTTTTT,CAISGRGLAGEGGELFF,TRBD2,TRBJ2-2,TRBV10-3,NA
TGTGCCAGCAGTCCGCAATTCTCCTACTACTCTGGGGCCAACGTCCTGACTTTC,CASSPQFSYYSGANVLTF,NA,TRBJ2-6,TRBV28,many
TGTGCCAGCAGCCAAGATTTGATCATGGGGGAGACCCAGTACTTC,CASSQDLIMGETQYF,NA,TRBJ2-5,TRBV4-2,many
TGTGCCAGCAGTCCGGACAACCAAGAGACCCAGTACTTC,CASSPDNQETQYF,NA,TRBJ2-5,TRBV25-1,NA
TGTGCCACCTGGGGACAGGGGGCAGGAAACTATGGCTACACCTTC,CATWGQGAGNYGYTF,TRBD1,TRBJ1-2,TRBV19,few
TGTGCCAGCAGCGGGAGTGTAAACTTCTGGGGACAGGGTGGATCCCTCAATGAGCAGTTCTTC,CASSGSVNFWGQGGSLNEQFF,TRBD1,TRBJ2-1,TRBV14,NA
TGCGCCAGCAGCTTTAGGACTAGCGGGTACACAGATACGCAGTATTTT,CASSFRTSGYTDTQYF,TRBD2,TRBJ2-3,TRBV5-1,NA
TGTGCCAGCAGCTCATCTTCGGGACTAGCGGGAGTTCTTGCCAAAAACATTCAGTACTTC,CASSSSSGLAGVLAKNIQYF,TRBD2,TRBJ2-4,TRBV9,few
TGCAGTGCTAGTCCCTACCGGGACAGGGTACTCCAAGAGACCCAGTACTTC,CSASPYRDRVLQETQYF,TRBD1,TRBJ2-5,TRBV20-1,NA
TGTGCCAGCATCCCGGAGCGCTCTGGAAACACCATATATTTT,CASIPERSGNTIYF,NA,TRBJ1-3,TRBV12-3/TRBV12-4,few
TGTGCCAGCAGCCAGATGGCCGGCTGGGAGCAGTACTTC,CASSQMAGWEQYF,NA,TRBJ2-7,TRBV3-1,NA
TGTGCCAGCAGCCCTATCGGACAGGGCTACAATGAGCAGTTCTTC,CASSPIGQGYNEQFF,TRBD1,TRBJ2-1,TRBV6-1,NA
TGTGCCAGCAGACCCACAGGGGGCTCTAATGAAAAACTGTTTTTT,CASRPTGGSNEKLFF,TRBD1,TRBJ1-4,TRBV7-9,few
TGCGCCAGCAGCCCCGGGACAATTAACACCTATGGCTACACCTTC,CASSPGTINTYGYTF,NA,TRBJ1-2,TRBV5-1,few
TGCGCCAGCAGCTTGACCGCAGATTATGGCTACACCTTC,CASSLTADYGYTF,NA,TRBJ1-2,TRBV5-1,few
TGTGCCAGCAGCTTAGCTCTAGTCACAGATACGCAGTATTTT,CASSLALVTDTQYF,NA,TRBJ2-3,TRBV7-2,many
TGTGCCAGCAGCTTAGGACAGGGGGCAGCGCAGTACTTC,CASSLGQGAAQYF,TRBD1,TRBJ2-7,TRBV7-9,NA
TGTGCCACCAGCATTATAAGGGTACAGATGTATAGCAATCAGCCCCAGCATTTT,CATSIIRVQMYSNQPQHF,NA,TRBJ1-5,TRBV15,many
TGTGCCAGCAGCTTTCGATCCAGGGGCTCCGGATCCTCCGAGCAGTACTTC,CASSFRSRGSGSSEQYF,NA,TRBJ2-7,TRBV5-5,many
TGTGCCAGCAGCCCGGGGACAGGGGGCGCCGGAATTAACTATGGCTACGCCTTC,CASSPGTGGAGINYGYAF,TRBD1,TRBJ1-2,TRBV11-1,NA
TGTGCCAGCAGCTCTCCACTTAGCGGGGGGGCCACCGGGGAGCTGTTTTTT,CASSSPLSGGATGELFF,TRBD2,TRBJ2-2,TRBV7-2,many
TGTGCCAGCAATCAGGGTAGAGGCTATGGCTACACCTTC,CASNQGRGYGYTF,NA,TRBJ1-2,TRBV12-3/TRBV12-4,many
TGCAGCGCCTCTGGACAGGGAACCTACGAGCAGTACTTC,CSASGQGTYEQYF,TRBD1,TRBJ2-7,TRBV29-1,many
TGTGCCAGCAGTTTATTCAGCCCCTCCTACGAGCAGTACTTC,CASSLFSPSYEQYF,NA,TRBJ2-7,TRBV27,NA
TGTGCCAGCAGCCGATTGGGACAGATAGAGACCCAGTACTTC,CASSRLGQIETQYF,TRBD1,TRBJ2-5,TRBV6-4,many
TGTGCCAGCGCCTCCGGGGCAGGGGATAGCAATCAGCCCCAGCATTTT,CASASGAGDSNQPQHF,NA,TRBJ1-5,TRBV6-1,few
TGTGCCACCAGCAGAGCAACGATGAACACTGAAGCTTTCTTT,CATSRATMNTEAFF,NA,TRBJ1-1,TRBV15,many
TGTGCCAGCAGCCTACAGGCCACTCAGCCCCAGCATTTT,CASSLQATQPQHF,NA,TRBJ1-5,TRBV3-1,many
TGTGCCAGCAGTTTAAGGGGCAGCGCAAGGGTTAACAATGAGCAGTTCTTC,CASSLRGSARVNNEQFF,NA,TRBJ2-1,TRBV27,few
TGTGCCACCAGTGATGCCGGACACGCGGGTGAAGCTTTCTTT,CATSDAGHAGEAFF,NA,TRBJ1-1,TRBV24-1,NA
TGCAGTGCTAGGTCTTACGTGTCAGACCGCGACGAGCAGTACTTC,CSARSYVSDRDEQYF,NA,TRBJ2-7,TRBV20-1,NA
TGTGCCAGCAGCTTGACTCCCCGACCGCGGGATGAGCAGTTCTTC,CASSLTPRPRDEQFF,NA,TRBJ2-1,TRBV7-9,many
TGCAGCGCTCATGGACAGGGTACCGGGGAGCTGTTTTTT,CSAHGQGTGELFF,TRBD1,TRBJ2-2,TRBV29-1,NA
TGTGCCAGCAGCCACCAGTCGGGAGGCACCGGGGAGCTGTTTTTT,CASSHQSGGTGELFF,TRBD2,TRBJ2-2,TRBV11-2,NA
TGCAGTGCTAGGCGAACAGGGGGAGGCGTGAAACTGTTTTTT,CSARRTGGGVKLFF,TRBD1,TRBJ1-4,TRBV20-1,NA
TGTGCCAGCAGCCCGGCTAGGGGGGGTGAAAAACTGTTTTTT,CASSPARGGEKLFF,NA,TRBJ1-4,TRBV3-1,NA